One sample yielded the 14 T cell receptor beta chains listed below, sequenced in a study of cytomegalovirus exposure and HLA in healthy donors. PCR amplification relied on 60 Vbeta primers (plus 13 Jbeta primers). Only in-frame clones appear in the TCRdb table, and some are missing; sequencing was by immunoSEQ multiplex PCR. The data contain around 150,000 clones, over 75% of them singletons. What was sequenced was PBMCs. These receptors originate from a man aged 25 to 40 in good health and CMV-seronegative.

The chain couples TRBV2 to TRBJ1-5; D is possibly TRBD1 (6 bases). Germline lookup yields CDR1 SNHLY and CDR2 FYNNEI. The CDR3 spans 13 residues. V was trimmed by 7 bases and J by 6 bases, leaving 13 bases between them. The CDR3 loop is CASTRGQGQPQHF. The CDR3 bases are TGTGCCAGCACCAGGGGACAAGGTCAGCCCCAGCATTTT.

This chain connects TRBV28 to TRBJ1-4, with TRBD1 matching 7 bases. Germline assignment: CDR1 MDHEN and CDR2 SYDVKM. The V and J ends lost 10 bases and 7 bases, in that order; junction bases with no gene match: 6. This CDR3 is 12 amino acids long. The CDR3 loop is CATGTEVEKLFF. The CDR3 nucleotides are TGTGCCACCGGGACAGAGGTTGAAAAACTGTTTTTT.

The chain is built from TRBV25-1 and TRBJ2-2; TRBD1 agrees at 7 bases. V lost 6 bases and J lost 6; bases outside the gene matches: 7. The germline V gene has CDR1 MGHDK and CDR2 SYGVNS. The CDR3 covers 14 residues. CDR3 sequence reads: CASSRTGVAGELFF. In nucleotides, the CDR3 is TGTGCCAGCAGCCGTACAGGGGTTGCCGGGGAGCTGTTTTTT.

The gene calls are TRBV4-2 and TRBJ2-1; perhaps TRBD2 as D (6 bases). V was cut by 4 bases and J by 0 bases, with 16 bases left in between. CDR3 length: 17 amino acids. Germline CDR1 and CDR2: LGHNA and YNFKEQ. CDR3 bases: TGTGCCAGCAGCCCCGAGTCTTCGCGGGACTCCTACAATGAGCAGTTCTTC. Encoded protein: CASSPESSRDSYNEQFF.

The rearrangement links TRBV6-5 to TRBJ1-2; D is perhaps TRBD1 (6 bases). The germline V gene has CDR1 MNHEY and CDR2 SVGAGI. V lost 6 bases and J lost 8, with 16 bases in between. This CDR3 has 13 residues. In nucleotides, the CDR3 is TGTGCCAGCAGGATAAAAGGGGGGGTCGGCTACACCTTC. It translates to CASRIKGGVGYTF.

This sequence joins TRBV2 and TRBJ1-5; D call uncertain. The CDR3 runs to 13 residues. Germline values: CDR1 SNHLY, CDR2 FYNNEI. Trimming removed 3 bases from V and 5 bases from J, with 8 bases in between. The DNA of the CDR3 is TGTGCCAGCAGTGATGGAGGGTATCAGCCCCAGCATTTT. Protein product: CASSDGGYQPQHF.

The V gene is TRBV27, the J gene TRBJ1-2; 8 nucleotides align to TRBD1. The germline gives CDR1 MNHEY, CDR2 SMNVEV (reference sequence). This CDR3 comprises 16 residues. J was trimmed by 3 bases and V by 3 bases; bases with no gene match: 9. CDR3 sequence (DNA): TGTGCCAGCAGTTTCTTGGACAGGGTGAAGTACTATGGCTACACCTTC. Its translation: CASSFLDRVKYYGYTF.

This rearrangement joins TRBV19 to TRBJ2-7; maybe TRBD1 (6 bases). CDR1 LNHDA and CDR2 SQIVND come from the germline V gene (reference sequence). The V end was cut by 3 bases, the J end by 3 bases, with 15 bases between. This CDR3 has 15 residues. CDR3 sequence (DNA): TGTGCCAGTAGTATGATCGGCGCAGGGGACTACGAGCAGTACTTC. Translation gives CASSMIGAGDYEQYF.

The J gene is TRBJ2-2, the V gene TRBV5-1; 8 bases align to TRBD1. This CDR3 spans 17 amino acids. The trim removed 2 bases at V and 4 bases at J, leaving 10 bases unmatched. Germline V gene lookup returns CDR1 SGHRS and CDR2 YFSETQ. The DNA of the CDR3 is TGCGCCAGCAGCTTCCTGGGACAGGCAGCTGGCACCGGGGAGCTGTTTTTT. The encoded protein is CASSFLGQAAGTGELFF.

V usage is TRBV18 and J usage is TRBJ2-1; TRBD1 matches at 7 bases. CDR3 size: 16 residues. Trimming cost V 1 base and J 6 bases; bases outside gene matches: 9. Per germline, CDR1 KGHSH and CDR2 LQKENI. The CDR3 loop is CASSPQGAARRNEQFF. The CDR3 nucleotides are TGTGCCAGCTCACCACAGGGGGCGGCCCGACGCAATGAGCAGTTCTTC. Full variable domain (remainder filled in from reference TRBV18 and TRBJ2-1): NAGVMQNPRHLVRRRGQEARLRCSPMKGHSHVYWYRQLPEEGLKFMVYLQKENIIDESGMPKERFSAEFPKEGPSILRIQQVVRGDSAAYFCASSPQGAARRNEQFFGPGTRLTVL.

Of note for this clone: Its ends do not fully match the called genes, so a read error is possible. V usage is TRBV7-7 and J usage is TRBJ2-2; D might be TRBD1 (5 bases). This CDR3 region has 15 residues. Germline V gene sequence: CDR1 SSHAT, CDR2 FNYEAQ (reference sequence). CDR3 sequence (DNA): TGTGCTAGCAGCCCAGGGCCCGCGAACACCGGGGAGCTGTTTTTT. Amino acid sequence: CASSPGPANTGELFF. Looking up the rest from reference TRBV7-7 and TRBJ2-2 gives the full variable domain: GAGVSQSPRYKVTKRGQDVTLRCDPISSHATLYWYQQALGQGPEFLTYFNYEAQPDKSGLPSDRFSAERPEGSISTLTIQRTEQRDSAMYRCASSPGPANTGELFFGEGSRLTVL.

This clone was seen just once. The chain has TRBV4-1 and TRBJ2-3; 10 bases align to TRBD2. The length of the CDR3 is 19 residues. With V trimmed by 0 bases and J by 0 bases, 9 bases remained unmatched. Germline V CDR1 and CDR2: MGHRA, YSYEKL. The CDR3 loop is CASSQDASGGPTSTDTQYF. The CDR3 DNA reads as TGCGCCAGCAGCCAAGACGCTAGCGGGGGACCAACAAGCACAGATACGCAGTATTTT.

V and J are TRBV28 and TRBJ2-1, with D perhaps TRBD2 (6 bases). The CDR3 spans 14 residues. Per germline, CDR1 MDHEN and CDR2 SYDVKM. The germline V and J ends were trimmed by 7 bases and 0 bases, with 10 bases remaining between them. CDR3 protein: CASTAGSSYNEQFF. CDR3 nucleotides: TGTGCCAGCACGGCGGGGAGCTCCTACAATGAGCAGTTCTTC. Looking up the rest from reference TRBV28 and TRBJ2-1 gives the full variable domain: DVKVTQSSRYLVKRTGEKVFLECVQDMDHENMFWYRQDPGLGLRLIYFSYDVKMKEKGDIPEGYSVSREKKERFSLILESASTNQTSMYLCASTAGSSYNEQFFGPGTRLTVL.

V is TRBV19 and J is TRBJ1-4; no firm D call. The CDR3 length is 17 residues. From germline, CDR1 is LNHDA and CDR2 SQIVND (reference sequence). V gave up 1 base and J gave up 4 bases, with 16 bases separating them. The CDR3 nucleotides read TGTGCCAGTAGTATAGTTCGGAAACCTGGCGGTAATGAAAAACTGTTTTTT. This translates into CASSIVRKPGGNEKLFF. Looking up the rest from reference TRBV19 and TRBJ1-4 gives the full variable domain: DGGITQSPKYLFRKEGQNVTLSCEQNLNHDAMYWYRQDPGQGLRLIYYSQIVNDFQKGDIAEGYSVSREKKESFPLTVTSAQKNPTAFYLCASSIVRKPGGNEKLFFGSGTQLSVL.